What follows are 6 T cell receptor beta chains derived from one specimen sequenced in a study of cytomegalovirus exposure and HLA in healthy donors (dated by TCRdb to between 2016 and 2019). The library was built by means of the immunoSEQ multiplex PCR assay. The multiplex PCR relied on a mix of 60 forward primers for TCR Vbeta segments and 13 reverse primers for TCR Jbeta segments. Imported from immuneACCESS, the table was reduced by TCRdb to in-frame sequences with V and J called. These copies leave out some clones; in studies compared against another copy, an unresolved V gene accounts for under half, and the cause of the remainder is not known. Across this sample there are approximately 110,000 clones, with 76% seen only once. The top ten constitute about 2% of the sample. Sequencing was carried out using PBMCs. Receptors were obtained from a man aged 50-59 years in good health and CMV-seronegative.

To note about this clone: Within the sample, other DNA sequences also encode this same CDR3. The CDR3 spells CASSYSSGGNQPQHF. DNA for the CDR3: TGTGCCAGCAGTTACTCTTCAGGGGGCAATCAGCCCCAGCATTTT. The rearrangement joins TRBV6-5 to TRBJ1-5, with D possibly TRBD1 on 6 matching bases. In germline, CDR1 is MNHEY, CDR2 SVGAGI. The CDR3 has 15 amino acids. V lost 0 bases and J 2 bases, leaving 8 bases between the germline ends.

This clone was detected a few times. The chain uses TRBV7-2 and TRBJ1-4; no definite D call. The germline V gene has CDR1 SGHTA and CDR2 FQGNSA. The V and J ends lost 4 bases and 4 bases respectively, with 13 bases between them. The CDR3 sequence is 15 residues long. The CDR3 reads CASSSFIGGNEKLFF. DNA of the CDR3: TGTGCCAGCAGCTCCTTTATAGGAGGTAATGAAAAACTGTTTTTT.

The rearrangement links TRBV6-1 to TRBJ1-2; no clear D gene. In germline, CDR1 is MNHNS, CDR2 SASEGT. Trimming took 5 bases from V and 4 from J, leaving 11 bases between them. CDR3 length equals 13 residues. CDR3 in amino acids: CASSSRGVYGYTF. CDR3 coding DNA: TGTGCCAGCAGTTCTCGGGGAGTCTATGGCTACACCTTC.

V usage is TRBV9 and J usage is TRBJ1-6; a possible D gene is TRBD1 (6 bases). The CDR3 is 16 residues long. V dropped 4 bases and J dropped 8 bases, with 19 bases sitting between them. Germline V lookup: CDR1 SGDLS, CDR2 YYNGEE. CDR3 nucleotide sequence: TGTGCCAGCAGCCTCACAGGGAGGGGGAACGATTCACCCCTCCACTTT. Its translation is CASSLTGRGNDSPLHF.

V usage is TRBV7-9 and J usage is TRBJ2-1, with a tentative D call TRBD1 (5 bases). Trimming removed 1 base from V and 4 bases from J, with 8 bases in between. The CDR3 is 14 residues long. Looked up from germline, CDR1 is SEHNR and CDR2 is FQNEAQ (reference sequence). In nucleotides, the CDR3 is TGTGCCAGCAGCTTAGAACAGGAGTACAATGAGCAGTTCTTC. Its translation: CASSLEQEYNEQFF.

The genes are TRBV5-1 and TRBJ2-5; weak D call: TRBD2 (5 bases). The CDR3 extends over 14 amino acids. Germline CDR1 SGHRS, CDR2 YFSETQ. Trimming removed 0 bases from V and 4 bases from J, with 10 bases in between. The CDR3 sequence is CASSLAEGGETQYF. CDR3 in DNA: TGCGCCAGCAGCTTGGCCGAAGGAGGAGAGACCCAGTACTTC.